This T cell receptor beta chain comes out of a study of blood T cell repertoires in COVID-19. In the study overall: Samples taken during acute and convalescent COVID-19 were collected in the United States, Italy and Spain.

As originally analysed: Estimates of nucleated cell counts were drawn from the amplification of reference gene primers. Measured with immunoSEQ multiplex PCR; TCRdb has only the in-frame clones, and not every one. V and J calls and clone size are given by that table; D and trimming were obtained from the DNA. There are 200,000 to 250,000 clones in the sample; around nine tenths occur only once, and roughly 6.2% lies in the top ten. Germline CDR1 MGHRA, CDR2 YSYEKL. This CDR3 contains 15 residues. J gave up 7 bases and V 0 bases, and 5 bases lay outside the gene matches. Sequenced sample: peripheral blood. The gene calls are TRBV4-1 and TRBJ1-2; TRBD1 agrees at 10 bases. This TCR came from a man between 60 and 70 years old who had recovered from COVID-19. The DNA of the CDR3 is TGCGCCAGCAGCCAAGATGGACAGGGGGTTTTTGGCTACACCTTC. Translating gives CASSQDGQGVFGYTF.